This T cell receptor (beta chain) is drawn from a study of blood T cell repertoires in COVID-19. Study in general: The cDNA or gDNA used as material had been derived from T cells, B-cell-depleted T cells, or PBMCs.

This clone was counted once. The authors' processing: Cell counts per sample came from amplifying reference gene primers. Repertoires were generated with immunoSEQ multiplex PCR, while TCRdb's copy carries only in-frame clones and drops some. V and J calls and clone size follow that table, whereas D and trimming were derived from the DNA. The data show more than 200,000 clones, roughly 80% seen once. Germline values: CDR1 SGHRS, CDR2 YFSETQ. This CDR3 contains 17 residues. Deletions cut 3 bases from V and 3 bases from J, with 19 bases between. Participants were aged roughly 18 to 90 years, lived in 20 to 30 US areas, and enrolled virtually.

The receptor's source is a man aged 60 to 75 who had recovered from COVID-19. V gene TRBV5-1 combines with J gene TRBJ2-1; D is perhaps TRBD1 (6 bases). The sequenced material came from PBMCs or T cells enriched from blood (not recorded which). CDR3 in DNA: TGCGCCAGCAGCTCAGGGGACCCGACAGGACTCTACAATGAGCAGTTCTTC. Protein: CASSSGDPTGLYNEQFF.